This TCR beta chain was found in a study of T cell changes during pregnancy in multiple sclerosis. The germline gives CDR1 MNHEY, CDR2 SVGAGI. Trimming took off 4 bases at V and 2 bases at J, with 10 bases between the two ends. The CDR3 runs 14 residues. The table came from immunoSEQ multiplex PCR; TCRdb's copy has only in-frame clones and leaves some out. The sample carries over 90,000 clones, 92% recorded once. The chain joins TRBV6-5 to TRBJ2-3, with a possible D match to TRBD2 (6 bases). This sequence originates from a female donor with multiple sclerosis, enrolled in a pregnancy study. Specimen: peripheral blood, collected after pregnancy. CDR3 bases: TGTGCCAGCAGTTCCCGACTAGACACAGATACGCAGTATTTT. It codes for CASSSRLDTDTQYF.